This T cell receptor beta chain was found in a study of T cell repertoires in cytomegalovirus infection. Whole-study context: Indications came from public TCR beta signatures; they pointed to CMV infection and to a matching HLA type. Whole-study results and caveats: Of the TCR beta families, the public ones yielded a cumulative frequency that identified carriers of CMV plus the relevant HLA. The study found HLA-C-restricted CMV-specific TCR beta clonotypes dominating the ex vivo response.

V shed 7 bases and J shed 3 bases, with 11 bases lying between them. CDR1 and CDR2 (germline): SNHLY, FYNNEI. CDR3 size: 13 residues. TCRdb itself ran the reads through MiXCR, one entry per CDR3 protein. There are about 190,000 distinct CDR3 sequences in the sample; 25% to 30% occur only once, and roughly 31% lies in the top ten. This clonotype was counted only a few times. Its specificity is not known. The rearrangement joins TRBV2 to TRBJ2-3; D is uncertain. The sequencing sample was made of PBMCs. The source of this sequence is a human donor in good health (CMV status not recorded). Some clones in this sample may be carry-over from other donors' samples. In DNA form, the CDR3 reads TGTGCCAGCAAGAAAACCTATACAGATACGCAGTATTTT. It translates to CASKKTYTDTQYF. Full variable domain (rest looked up from reference TRBV2 and TRBJ2-3): EPEVTQTPSHQVTQMGQEVILRCVPISNHLYFYWYRQILGQKVEFLVSFYNNEISEKSEIFDDQFSVERPDGSNFTLKIRSTKLEDSAMYFCASKKTYTDTQYFGPGTRLTVL.